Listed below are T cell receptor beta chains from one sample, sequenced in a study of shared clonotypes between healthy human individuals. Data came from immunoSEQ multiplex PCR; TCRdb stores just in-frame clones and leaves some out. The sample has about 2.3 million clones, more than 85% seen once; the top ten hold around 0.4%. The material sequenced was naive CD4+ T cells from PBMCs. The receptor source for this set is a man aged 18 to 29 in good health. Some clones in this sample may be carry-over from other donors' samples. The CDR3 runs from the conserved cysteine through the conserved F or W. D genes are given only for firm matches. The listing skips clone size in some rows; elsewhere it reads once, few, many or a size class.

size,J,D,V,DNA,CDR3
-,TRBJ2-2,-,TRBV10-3,TGTGCCATCAGCGACTTACTGCCGGGGATGGGCGGGGAGCTGTTTTTT,CAISDLLPGMGGELFF
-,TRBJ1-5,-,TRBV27,TGTGCCAGCAGTAGTGGCAATCAGCCCCAGCATTTT,CASSSGNQPQHF
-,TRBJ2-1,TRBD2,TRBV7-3,TGTGCCAGCAGCTTGAATGCAGCGGGAGTGTCTGAGCAGTTCTTC,CASSLNAAGVSEQFF
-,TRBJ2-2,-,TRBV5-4,TGTGCCAGCAGCGTGGACAGTCGGGAGCTGTTTTTT,CASSVDSRELFF
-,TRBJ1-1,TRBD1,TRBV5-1,TGCGCCAGCAGCTTGGGAGGGACAGGGAGCACTGAAGCTTTCTTT,CASSLGGTGSTEAFF
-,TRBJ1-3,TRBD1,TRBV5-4,TGTGCCAGCAGCTCGGGACAGCTGATCTCTGGAAACACCATATATTTT,CASSSGQLISGNTIYF
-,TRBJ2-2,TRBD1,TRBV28,TGTGCCAGCAGTTTGTCCGGGACAGGGTTCGCCGGGGAGCTGTTTTTT,CASSLSGTGFAGELFF
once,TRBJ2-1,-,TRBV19,TGTGCCAGTACGGACGGGACACTGGGAAGGGATGAGCAGTTCTTC,CASTDGTLGRDEQFF
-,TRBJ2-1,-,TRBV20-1,TGCAGTGCTCGACAGTACAATGAGCAGTTCTTC,CSARQYNEQFF
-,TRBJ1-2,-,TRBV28,TGTGCCAGCAGTTCGAACCGACAGTTAGCAGCCGCCTATGGCTACACCTTC,CASSSNRQLAAAYGYTF
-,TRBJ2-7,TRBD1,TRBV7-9,TGTGCCAGCAGCCCTCGGGACAGAGCCTACGAGCAGTACTTC,CASSPRDRAYEQYF
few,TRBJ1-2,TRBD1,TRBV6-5,TGTGCCAGCAGCCGGGACAGGGGAAACTATGGCTACACCTTC,CASSRDRGNYGYTF
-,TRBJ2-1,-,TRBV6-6,TGTGCCAGCAGTGACTCCCTCTACAATGAGCAGTTCTTC,CASSDSLYNEQFF
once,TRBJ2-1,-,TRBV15,TGTGCCACCAGCAGAAGGTCGGCGAGTGAGCAGTTCTTC,CATSRRSASEQFF
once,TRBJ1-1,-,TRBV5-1,TGCGCCAGCAGCTTGTTAACAGACATGAACACTGAAGCTTTCTTT,CASSLLTDMNTEAFF
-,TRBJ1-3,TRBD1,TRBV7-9,TGTGCCAGCAGAGGAACAGGGGGCTCTGGAAACACCATATATTTT,CASRGTGGSGNTIYF
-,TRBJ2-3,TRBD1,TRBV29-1,TGCAGCGCTACAGGGGGTGCTAGCACAGATACGCAGTATTTT,CSATGGASTDTQYF
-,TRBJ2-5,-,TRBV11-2,TGTGCCAGCAGCGGGGACATCTCACTTGGAAAAGAGACCCAGTACTTC,CASSGDISLGKETQYF
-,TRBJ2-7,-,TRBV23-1,TGCGCCAGCAGTCTACCAAAGGGCGTATACGAGCAGTACTTC,CASSLPKGVYEQYF
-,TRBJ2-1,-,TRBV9,TGTGCCAGCAGCGACCTAGCGCCCAGCTCCTACAATGAGCAGTTCTTC,CASSDLAPSSYNEQFF
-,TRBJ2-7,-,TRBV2,TGTGCCAGCAGTCCCCAAGGACAGCCGGGGGTAGAGCAGTACTTC,CASSPQGQPGVEQYF
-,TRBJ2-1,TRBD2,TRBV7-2,TGTGCCAGCAGAACGAGCGGGACTCTCTACAATGAGCAGTTCTTC,CASRTSGTLYNEQFF
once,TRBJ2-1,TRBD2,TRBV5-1,TGCGCCAGCAGCTTAGGCGGGAGCGCGGCCAATGAGCAGTTCTTC,CASSLGGSAANEQFF
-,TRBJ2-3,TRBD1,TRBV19,TGTGCCAGTAGTATAGCCAGGGGGCTTGGGACAGATACGCAGTATTTT,CASSIARGLGTDTQYF
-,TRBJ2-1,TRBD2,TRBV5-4,TGTGCCAGCAGCCCGGGAGGGGGGAGGGCCTTCGATGAGCAGTTCTTC,CASSPGGGRAFDEQFF
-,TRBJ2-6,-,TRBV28,TGTGCCAGCAGCCTCTCTGGGGCCAACGTCCTGACTTTC,CASSLSGANVLTF
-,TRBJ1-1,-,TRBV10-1,TGCGCCAGCAGTGAGTCCCCGGGCCGGACGAACACTGAAGCTTTCTTT,CASSESPGRTNTEAFF
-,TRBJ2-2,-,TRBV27,TGTGCCAGCAGTTTCGGTCTGAGCACCGGGGAGCTGTTTTTT,CASSFGLSTGELFF
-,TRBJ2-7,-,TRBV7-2,TGTGCCAGCAGCTTAGATGGCAGGATCCCCTACGAGCAGTACTTC,CASSLDGRIPYEQYF
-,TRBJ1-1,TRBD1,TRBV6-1,TGTGCCAGCAGTGGCTCCAAGTACAGGGGGCGCACTGAAGCTTTCTTT,CASSGSKYRGRTEAFF
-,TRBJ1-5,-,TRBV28,TGTGCCAGCAGTTTGGTGACGAATCAGCCCCAGCATTTT,CASSLVTNQPQHF
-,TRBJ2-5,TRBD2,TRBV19,TGTGCCAGTACCCCATCCTCCCTAGCGGGAGTTGAGACCCAGTACTTC,CASTPSSLAGVETQYF
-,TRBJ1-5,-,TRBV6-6,TGTGCCAGCAGTTCCTGGCCAGGGATGCAGCCCCAGCATTTT,CASSSWPGMQPQHF
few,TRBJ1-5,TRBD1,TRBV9,TGTGCCAGCAGCGCAAGTGGGACAGCTAATCAGCCCCAGCATTTT,CASSASGTANQPQHF
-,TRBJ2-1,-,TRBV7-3,TGTGCCAGCAGCACCCCTGGTCAACTGAACAATGAGCAGTTCTTC,CASSTPGQLNNEQFF
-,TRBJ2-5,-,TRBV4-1,TGCGCCAGCAGCCAGCTAGAGTGGGAGACCCAGTACTTC,CASSQLEWETQYF
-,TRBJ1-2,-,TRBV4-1,TGCGCCAGCAGCCAAGACGGGAGCTACACCTTC,CASSQDGSYTF
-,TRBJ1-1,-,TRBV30,TGTGCCTCGAACAGGATGAACACTGAAGCTTTCTTT,CASNRMNTEAFF
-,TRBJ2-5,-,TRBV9,TGTGCCAGCAGCGTGGGAACAAGCCCGGCGGAGACCCAGTACTTC,CASSVGTSPAETQYF
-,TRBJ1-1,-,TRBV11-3,TGTGCCAGCAGCTTCGGAGGGAACACTGAAGCTTTCTTT,CASSFGGNTEAFF
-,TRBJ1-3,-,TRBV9,TGTGCCAGCAGCGTAGGGTGGGATAGTTCTGGAAACACCATATATTTT,CASSVGWDSSGNTIYF
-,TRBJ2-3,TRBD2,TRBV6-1,TGTGCCAGCAAGACGGGAGGGCCTGGAGATACGCAGTATTTT,CASKTGGPGDTQYF
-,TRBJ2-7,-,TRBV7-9,TGTGCCAGCAGCTTAGAGGCAGCCTACGAGCAGTACTTC,CASSLEAAYEQYF
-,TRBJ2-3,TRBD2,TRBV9,TGTGCCAGCAGCCTCCGCTTGAGGGAGGGAAATACGCAGTATTTT,CASSLRLREGNTQYF
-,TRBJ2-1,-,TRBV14,TGTGCCAGCAGCCTAGGGAATGAGCAGTTCTTC,CASSLGNEQFF
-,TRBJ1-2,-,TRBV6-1,TGTGCCAGCAGTGTGAGTGATGTGAACTATGGCTACACCTTC,CASSVSDVNYGYTF
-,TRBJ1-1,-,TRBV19,TGTGCCAGTAGTATAAAAGCACTAGCCGTAATTGGGACTGAAGCTTTCTTT,CASSIKALAVIGTEAFF
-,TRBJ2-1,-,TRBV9,TGTGCCAGCAGCCTGACTCCGACAGCCGACAATGAGCAGTTCTTC,CASSLTPTADNEQFF
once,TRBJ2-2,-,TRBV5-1,TGCGCCAGCAGCTACGGACTATTGAACACCGGGGAGCTGTTTTTT,CASSYGLLNTGELFF
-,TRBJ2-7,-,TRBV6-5,TGTGCCAGCAGTTACTCGGGGGTCCTATACTCCTACGAGCAGTACTTC,CASSYSGVLYSYEQYF
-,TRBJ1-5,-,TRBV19,TGTGCCAGTCTCACCCCAGGGCAGGGGCATCAGCCCCAGCATTTT,CASLTPGQGHQPQHF
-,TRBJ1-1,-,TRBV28,TGTGCCAGCAGTTCATGGAGGGGTTCGTTCTTTTCTGAAGCTTTCTTT,CASSSWRGSFFSEAFF
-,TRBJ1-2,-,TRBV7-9,TGTGCCAGCAGCGTCGTCCAGGGAGATGGCTACACCTTC,CASSVVQGDGYTF
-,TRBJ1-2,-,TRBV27,TGTGCCAGCAGTCCGAGGCAGCTGGTCACTGGCTACACCTTC,CASSPRQLVTGYTF
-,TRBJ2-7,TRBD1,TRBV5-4,TGTGCCAGCAGCTTCCCGGACAGGGGGTCCTACGAGCAGTACTTC,CASSFPDRGSYEQYF
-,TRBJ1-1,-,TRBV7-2,TGTGCCAGCAGCGGAAATACAGTTAACACTGAAGCTTTCTTT,CASSGNTVNTEAFF
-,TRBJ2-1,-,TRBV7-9,TGTGCCAGCAGCCATGGGAACAGACTAATCTACAATGAGCAGTTCTTC,CASSHGNRLIYNEQFF
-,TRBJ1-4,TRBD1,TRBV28,TGTGCCAGCAGACTCGGGACAGGGGCAAGGGAAAAACTGTTTTTT,CASRLGTGAREKLFF
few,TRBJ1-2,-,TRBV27,TGTGCCAGCAGGGGCACAGGGCTCCTTGGCTACACCTTC,CASRGTGLLGYTF
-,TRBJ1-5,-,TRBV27,TGTGCCAGCAGTGCCCTGGGAAATCAGCCCCAGCATTTT,CASSALGNQPQHF